Listed here is a single T cell receptor beta chain. What it binds is not known. V was clipped by 10 bases and J by 10 bases; unmatched bases: 14. Germline CDR1 is SNHLY and CDR2 is FYNNEI. The CDR3 has 13 amino acids. The sample comes from a study of T cell responses to AZD1222 COVID-19 vaccine. General study findings and limits: After the peak T cell response, and only then, were repertoires sampled. Clonal diversity was possibly underestimated, and the donors were mostly white British, with more females.

Data came from immunoSEQ multiplex PCR; TCRdb stores just in-frame clones and leaves some out. This sample has 94,000 or so clones; 89% occur once, and the top ten carry about 1.5%. The sequence came from an adult in good health. Sequenced here: peripheral blood, sampled on day 0 of AZD1222 vaccination. The rearrangement uses TRBV2 and TRBJ2-7; the match to TRBD1 covers 9 bases. The CDR3 region has the DNA TGTGCCACCCAAGAGGGACAGGGCCTACTTCAGTACTTC. Translation gives CATQEGQGLLQYF.